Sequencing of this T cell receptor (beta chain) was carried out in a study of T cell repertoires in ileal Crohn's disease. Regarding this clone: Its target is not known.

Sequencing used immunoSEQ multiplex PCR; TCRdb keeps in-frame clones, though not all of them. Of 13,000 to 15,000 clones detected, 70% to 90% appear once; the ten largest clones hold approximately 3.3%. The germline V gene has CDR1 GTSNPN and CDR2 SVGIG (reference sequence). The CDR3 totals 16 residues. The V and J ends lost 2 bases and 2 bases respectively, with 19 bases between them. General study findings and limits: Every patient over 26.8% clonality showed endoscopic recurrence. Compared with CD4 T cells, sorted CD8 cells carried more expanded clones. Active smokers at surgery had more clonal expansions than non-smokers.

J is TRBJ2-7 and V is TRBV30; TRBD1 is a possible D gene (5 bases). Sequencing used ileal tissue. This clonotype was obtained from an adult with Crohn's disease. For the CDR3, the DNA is TGTGCCTGGAGTCTCAAGTCAGGGCGCCCTCCCTACGAGCAGTACTTC. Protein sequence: CAWSLKSGRPPYEQYF.